This T cell receptor beta chain appears in the sequencing data of a study of blood T cells in healthy people across ages (dated by TCRdb to between 2015 and 2017). Context from the whole study: In model experiments, template switching captured about one uniquely barcoded TCR beta cDNA molecule for every two T cells. Using deep sequencing normalized with unique cDNA molecular identifiers, the study measured how TCR beta repertoire diversity changes with age. The donors were divided into four age groups: young (average around 16 years), middle-aged (about 41), aged (approximately 62) and long-lived (about 79). To avoid experimental bias, donors of different ages were distributed randomly across sequencing lanes. Using the same blood draw, the study looked at two additional independent replicas of 1 million unique cDNA reads for two donors, one aged 18 to 30 and the other aged 80 or older.

Systemically healthy Caucasian individuals from Russia, 39 in total and aged roughly 6 to 95 years, were included as donors. Around 9.9 milliliters of peripheral blood were collected from each donor into EDTA-treated Vacutainer tubes. Ficoll-Paque density-gradient centrifugation was used to isolate PBMCs, with at least 6.5 million per sample. Trizol reagent was used to extract total RNA from the PBMCs, yielding at least 5.5 micrograms per sample. For every donor, an aliquot of PBMCs went through flow cytometry to measure the percentages of naive CD45RAhigh/CD27high T cells. The library was prepared using 5' RACE. Instrument used: Illumina HiSeq 2500. A second PCR of about 7 to 12 cycles was run with a J-beta primer mix and a sample-barcoded 5' primer. A unique molecular identifier was introduced onto each TCR beta cDNA molecule by a template-switch 5' adaptor carrying 12 random nucleotides. At least 2.5 million CDR3-containing paired-end reads were obtained from each sample. The Mint cDNA synthesis kit, primed by a TRBC-specific oligonucleotide, was used to synthesize first-strand cDNA from all RNA. Following uracil-DNA glycosylase treatment, a first 18-cycle PCR with universal primers M1SS and BC2_uni_R was performed on all cDNA. Concerning the study's data processing: Each sample was normalized by randomly selecting 1 million high-quality reads, each carrying a distinct molecular identifier. Instead of being binned into consensus sequences, reads with shared molecular identifiers were discarded. CDR3 identification, clonotype clustering and error correction used MiTCR with a Q25 quality threshold and the strictest error-elimination algorithm. A nonparametric unseen species model with Euler transformation was used to estimate a lower bound on total TCR beta diversity. The public reads were reprocessed in TCRdb via fastp at Q25 and MiXCR, keeping in-frame beta chains. Duplicate CDR3 protein sequences are folded into a single record with the most common DNA and genes. These V and J calls originate from TCRdb's pipeline instead of the authors' own analysis. Recorded for this sample are approximately 810,000 distinct CDR3 sequences; about 36% of them occurred a single time. The ten largest make up roughly 13% of the sample.

Results and caveats for the whole study, not just this receptor: Compared with the aged group, more naive CD4+ T cells, fewer expanded clones and increased TCR diversity were shown by the long-lived group, suggesting age selection. Observed TCR beta diversity correlated strongly with the percentage of naive T cells measured by flow cytometry. Because donor CMV infection status was unknown, age-related changes in expanded clonotypes were potentially confounded. Estimates of total diversity based on one million sequenced T cells were considered lower bounds and underestimates. Because profiling used bulk unsorted PBMCs, naive and antigen-experienced compartments could not be compared conclusively. Observed TCR beta diversity per million T cells fell roughly linearly with age, and a significant reduction was already apparent by age about 43.

Note on this clonotype: No cognate antigen has been identified for it. No base quality values were provided; no much bigger clone lies one nucleotide off.

The CDR3 holds 17 amino acids from the cysteine to the phenylalanine. The CDR3 DNA has 51 bases and is translated from base 1. V loses 2 bases, J loses 4 bases, and the germline ends lie 20 bases apart. Looking up the germline V gene yields CDR1 SGHTA and CDR2 FQGNSA. Sequencing input: blood. This TCR came from a man aged 18 to 29 in good health. Rearrangement joined TRBV7-2 to TRBJ1-1, with the D gene not confidently named. The DNA reads TGTGCCAGCAGCTTAAGGGCCTTGGGGTCGGCGAGCACTGAAGCTTTCTTT. This sequence encodes CASSLRALGSASTEAFF.